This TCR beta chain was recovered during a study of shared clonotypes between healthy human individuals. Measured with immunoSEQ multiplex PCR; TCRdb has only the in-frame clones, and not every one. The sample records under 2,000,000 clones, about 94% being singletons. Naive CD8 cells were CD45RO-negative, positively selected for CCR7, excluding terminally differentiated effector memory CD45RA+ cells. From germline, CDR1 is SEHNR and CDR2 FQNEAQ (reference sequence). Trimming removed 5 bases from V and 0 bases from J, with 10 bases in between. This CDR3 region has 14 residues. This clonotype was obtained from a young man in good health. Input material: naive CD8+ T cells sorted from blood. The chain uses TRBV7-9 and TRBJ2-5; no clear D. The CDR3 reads CASSPQWNQETQYF. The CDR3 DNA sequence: TGTGCCAGCAGCCCTCAATGGAACCAAGAGACCCAGTACTTC.